This T cell receptor (beta chain) is drawn from a study of blood T cell repertoires in COVID-19. Across the study: Nucleic acid was either cDNA or gDNA, and it came from T cells, B-cell-depleted T cells, or PBMCs.

In the authors' workflow: Cell counts per sample came from amplifying reference gene primers. Clones were sequenced by immunoSEQ multiplex PCR, and TCRdb holds only the in-frame ones, with some missing. The D gene and trimming were derived from the DNA, and the V and J assignments and clone size from that table. The sample consists of 55,000 to 80,000 clones, around 83% of them appearing once. CDR3 size: 15 residues. V lost 6 bases and J lost 6; bases outside the gene matches: 5. Per the germline V gene, CDR1 is MGHRA and CDR2 is YSYEKL. The receptor's source is a man aged 70 or older with acute or convalescent COVID-19. The gene calls are TRBV4-1 and TRBJ2-3, with 14 bases fitting TRBD2. Material for sequencing was peripheral blood. CDR3 nucleotide sequence: TGCGCCAGCAGTTGGACTAGCGGGAGGACGGATACGCAGTATTTT. Protein sequence: CASSWTSGRTDTQYF.